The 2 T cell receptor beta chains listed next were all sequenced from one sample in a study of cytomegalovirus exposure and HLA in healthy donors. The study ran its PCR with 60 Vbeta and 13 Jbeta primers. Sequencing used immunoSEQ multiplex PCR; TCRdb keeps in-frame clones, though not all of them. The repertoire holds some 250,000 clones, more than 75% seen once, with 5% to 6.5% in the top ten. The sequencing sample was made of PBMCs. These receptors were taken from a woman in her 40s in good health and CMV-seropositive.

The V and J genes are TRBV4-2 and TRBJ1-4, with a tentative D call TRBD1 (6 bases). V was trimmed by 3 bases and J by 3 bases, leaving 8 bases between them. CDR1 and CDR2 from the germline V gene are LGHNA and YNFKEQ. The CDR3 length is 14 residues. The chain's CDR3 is CASSQGAANEKLFF. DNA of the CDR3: TGTGCCAGCAGCCAGGGGGCTGCTAATGAAAAACTGTTTTTT.

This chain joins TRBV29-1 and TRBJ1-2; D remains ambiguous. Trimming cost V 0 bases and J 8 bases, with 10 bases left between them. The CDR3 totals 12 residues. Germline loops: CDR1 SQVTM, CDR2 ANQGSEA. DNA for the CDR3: TGCAGCGTTGAAGACTCGACGGGGGGCTACACCTTC. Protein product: CSVEDSTGGYTF.